The T cell receptor beta chain under discussion was sequenced for a study of shared clonotypes between healthy human individuals. Findings and limits, study-wide: Larger estimated richness was generally seen in naive subsets than in memory subsets. When compared with the clonotypes that were shared by all four sorted-subset donors, the non-shared clonotypes turned out to have lower generation probabilities.

The V gene end was trimmed by 4 bases and the J gene end by 13 bases; junction bases not matched to a gene: 3. The CDR3 is made up of 11 amino acids. The germline V gene has CDR1 SGHRS and CDR2 YFSETQ. Per the original data handling: Filtering of immunoSEQ junctional sequences could not match full-length read filtering. Sequencing used immunoSEQ multiplex PCR; TCRdb keeps in-frame clones, though not all of them. The V and J calls and clone size are taken from that table; D and trimming were inferred from the DNA. Among about 2.5 million clones, around 93% were seen once, and the ten largest hold 0.37%. For this clone: Antigen: not known. The same CDR3 is also encoded by other DNA sequences in this sample.

The chain employs TRBV5-1 and TRBJ2-1; 9 bases fit TRBD2. Sequenced input: naive CD4+ T cells from PBMCs. Sample subset: CD45RA+ positively selected. The sequence derives from a man aged 18 to 30 in good health. Some clones in this sample may be carry-over from other donors' samples. CDR3: CASSLAGLQFF. The CDR3 region has the DNA TGCGCCAGCAGCCTAGCGGGACTCCAGTTCTTC.